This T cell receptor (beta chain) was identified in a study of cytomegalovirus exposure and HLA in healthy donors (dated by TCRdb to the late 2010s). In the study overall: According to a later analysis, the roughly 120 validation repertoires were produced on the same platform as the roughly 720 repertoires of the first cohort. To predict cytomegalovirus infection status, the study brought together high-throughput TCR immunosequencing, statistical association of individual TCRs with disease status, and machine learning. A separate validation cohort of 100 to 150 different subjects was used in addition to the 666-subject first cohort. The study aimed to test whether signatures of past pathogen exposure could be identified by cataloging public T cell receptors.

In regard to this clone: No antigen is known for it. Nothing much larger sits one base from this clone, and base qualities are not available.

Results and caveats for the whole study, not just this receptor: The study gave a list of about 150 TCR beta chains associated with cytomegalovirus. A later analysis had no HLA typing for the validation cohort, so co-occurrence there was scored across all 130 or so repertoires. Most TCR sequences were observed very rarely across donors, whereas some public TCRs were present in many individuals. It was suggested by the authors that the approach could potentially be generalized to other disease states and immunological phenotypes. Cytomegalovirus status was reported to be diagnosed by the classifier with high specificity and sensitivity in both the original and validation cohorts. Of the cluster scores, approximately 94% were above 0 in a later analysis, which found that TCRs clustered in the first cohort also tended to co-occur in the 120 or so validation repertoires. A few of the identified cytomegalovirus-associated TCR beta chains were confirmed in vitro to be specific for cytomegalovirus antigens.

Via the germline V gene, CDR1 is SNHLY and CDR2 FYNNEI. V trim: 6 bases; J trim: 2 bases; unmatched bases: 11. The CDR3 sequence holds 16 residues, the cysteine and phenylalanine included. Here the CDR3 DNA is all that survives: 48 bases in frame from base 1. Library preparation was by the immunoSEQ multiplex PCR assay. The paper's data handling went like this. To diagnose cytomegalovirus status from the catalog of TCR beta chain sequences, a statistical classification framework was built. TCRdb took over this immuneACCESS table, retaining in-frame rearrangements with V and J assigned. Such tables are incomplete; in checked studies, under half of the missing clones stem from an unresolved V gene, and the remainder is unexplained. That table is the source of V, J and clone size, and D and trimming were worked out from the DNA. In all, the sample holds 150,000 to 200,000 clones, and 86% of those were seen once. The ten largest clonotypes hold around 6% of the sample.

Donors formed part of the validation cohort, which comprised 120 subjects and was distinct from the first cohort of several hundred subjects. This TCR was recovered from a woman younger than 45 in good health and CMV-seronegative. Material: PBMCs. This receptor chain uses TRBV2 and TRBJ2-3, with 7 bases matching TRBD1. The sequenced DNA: TGTGCCAGCAGCCTCCGAGACAGGGTACTCACAGATACGCAGTATTTT. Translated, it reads CASSLRDRVLTDTQYF. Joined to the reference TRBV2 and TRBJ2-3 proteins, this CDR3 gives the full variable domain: EPEVTQTPSHQVTQMGQEVILRCVPISNHLYFYWYRQILGQKVEFLVSFYNNEISEKSEIFDDQFSVERPDGSNFTLKIRSTKLEDSAMYFCASSLRDRVLTDTQYFGPGTRLTVL.